The 16 T cell receptor beta chains reported below all come from one sample, sequenced in a study of T cell responses to AZD1222 COVID-19 vaccine. Produced via immunoSEQ multiplex PCR; TCRdb's table is partial and in-frame only. The sample holds some 74,000 clones, about 90% seen once. The material was peripheral blood, obtained 28 days after the second AZD1222 dose. The receptors originated from an adult who received the AZD1222 COVID-19 vaccine.

The rearrangement uses TRBV9 and TRBJ1-2; D is unclear. V lost 4 bases to trimming and J lost 2 bases, with 9 bases between them. Germline-derived CDR1 and CDR2 are SGDLS and YYNGEE. CDR3 length: 13 residues. The DNA for the CDR3 is TGTGCCAGCAGCCCTCACGACAACTATGGCTACACCTTC. Amino acid sequence: CASSPHDNYGYTF.

The chain combines TRBV9 with TRBJ2-5; 7 bases are shared with TRBD2. V shed 4 bases, J shed 1 base, and the junction held 10 bases outside the gene matches. This CDR3 has 16 amino acids. Germline V gene lookup returns CDR1 SGDLS and CDR2 YYNGEE. The chain's CDR3 is CASSPRLAGLQETQYF. CDR3 nucleotide sequence: TGTGCCAGCAGCCCGCGACTAGCTGGCCTCCAAGAGACCCAGTACTTC.

The rearrangement links TRBV30 to TRBJ2-3, with 10 bases aligning to TRBD1. The CDR3 has 14 residues. CDR1 is GTSNPN, CDR2 SVGIG, per germline (reference sequence). V was pared by 5 bases and J by 1 base, with 3 bases of the junction left unmatched. The CDR3 spells CAWGGQGGTDTQYF. As DNA, the CDR3 is TGTGCCTGGGGTGGACAGGGGGGCACAGATACGCAGTATTTT.

This clone was seen a single time. The CDR3 nucleotides read TGTGCCACCAGCAGAGAGGGCAGATTATACAATGAGCAGTTCTTC. This gives the protein CATSREGRLYNEQFF. The chain recombines TRBV15 with TRBJ2-1; D gene ambiguous. Trimming pared 0 bases from V and 4 bases from J, leaving 10 bases between. This CDR3 has 15 amino acids. Germline lookup yields CDR1 LNHNV and CDR2 YYDKDF (reference sequence).

The CDR3 nucleotides read TGTGCCAGCAGTACACAGGGGGCGAAAGCTTTCTTT. Amino acids: CASSTQGAKAFF. The rearrangement links TRBV6-5 to TRBJ1-1; 9 bases are shared with TRBD1. V was pared by 5 bases and J by 9 bases, with 4 bases of the junction left unmatched. This CDR3 comprises 12 residues. Germline assignment: CDR1 MNHEY and CDR2 SVGAGI.

J is TRBJ2-1 and V is TRBV7-2; D call uncertain. V lost 4 bases to trimming and J lost 7 bases, with 17 bases between them. Germline V lookup: CDR1 SGHTA, CDR2 FQGNSA. This CDR3 has 15 residues. The CDR3: CASSSGGPRKNEQFF. The CDR3 DNA reads as TGTGCCAGCAGCTCCGGTGGGCCGCGTAAGAATGAGCAGTTCTTC.

The chain carries TRBV19 and TRBJ2-4; D remains unclear. The CDR3 consists of 15 residues. Trimming removed 7 bases from V and 1 base from J, with 14 bases in between. The V gene's germline CDR1 is LNHDA and CDR2 SQIVND (reference sequence). The CDR3 here is CASMRTHGAKNIQYF. The CDR3, as DNA: TGTGCCAGTATGAGGACCCACGGGGCCAAAAACATTCAGTACTTC.

The chain uses TRBV7-2 and TRBJ2-7, with D tentatively TRBD1 or TRBD2 (5 bases each). Germline CDR1 reads SGHTA; CDR2 reads FQGNSA. Deletions cut 1 base from V and 6 bases from J, with 16 bases between. The CDR3 length is 15 residues. The CDR3 sequence is CASSLDGAVVREQYF. Written as DNA, the CDR3 is TGTGCCAGCAGCTTAGACGGGGCCGTCGTTCGCGAGCAGTACTTC.

This rearrangement joins TRBV30 to TRBJ2-5, with 7 positions matching TRBD1. V gave up 4 bases and J gave up 6 bases; unmatched junction bases: 8. The CDR3 covers 13 residues. Germline CDR1 GTSNPN, CDR2 SVGIG (reference sequence). CDR3 sequence (DNA): TGTGCCTGGACTGGGGACAGCCGCCAGACCCAGTACTTC. It translates to CAWTGDSRQTQYF.

This clone was counted once. This rearrangement joins TRBV7-2 to TRBJ1-5, with no clear D. Germline lookup yields CDR1 SGHTA and CDR2 FQGNSA. The CDR3 is 16 amino acids. Trimming took off 4 bases at V and 0 bases at J, with 13 bases between the two ends. CDR3 sequence: CASSSSGSGSNQPQHF. The CDR3 nucleotides read TGTGCCAGCAGCTCCTCGGGGTCGGGTAGCAATCAGCCCCAGCATTTT.

This clone was counted a single time. In DNA form, the CDR3 reads TGTGCCAGCAGTTACCCGGGGGGACTTACCAATGAGCAGTTCTTC. It specifies CASSYPGGLTNEQFF. The chain has TRBV6-5 and TRBJ2-1, with 7 nucleotides matching TRBD2. CDR3 length equals 15 residues. V lost 2 bases to trimming and J lost 6 bases; unmatched junction nucleotides: 7. Germline-derived CDR1 and CDR2 are MNHEY and SVGAGI.

This clone was seen more than once but under ten times. This chain connects TRBV2 to TRBJ2-7; tentatively, D is TRBD1 (5 bases). The germline V and J ends were trimmed by 8 bases and 1 base, with 15 bases remaining between them. Germline CDR1 is SNHLY and CDR2 is FYNNEI. This CDR3 has 14 residues. The chain's CDR3 is CASLRRVGSYEQYF. CDR3 nucleotides: TGTGCCAGCCTACGCAGGGTTGGGTCCTACGAGCAGTACTTC.

The chain carries TRBV25-1 and TRBJ2-1, with D tentatively TRBD1 or TRBD2 (6 bases each). Trimming removed 5 bases at V and 4 bases at J, with 24 bases between. The germline V gene encodes CDR1 MGHDK and CDR2 SYGVNS. The CDR3 extends over 18 amino acids. This CDR3 is CASSTARGSGSPYNEQFF. For the CDR3, the DNA is TGTGCCAGCAGTACCGCTAGGGGGTCCGGGAGTCCATACAATGAGCAGTTCTTC.

The chain has TRBV7-8 and TRBJ1-5; D is unresolved. CDR1 SGHVS and CDR2 FQNEAQ come from the germline V gene. The germline V and J ends were trimmed by 1 base and 7 bases, with 14 bases remaining between them. The CDR3 is made up of 15 amino acids. CDR3 nucleotide sequence: TGTGCCAGCAGCTTAGTCCGGGCGCCGAGACAGCCCCAGCATTTT. This encodes CASSLVRAPRQPQHF.

This chain joins TRBV2 and TRBJ1-5; D call uncertain. The CDR3 loop spans 15 amino acids. Germline V CDR1 and CDR2: SNHLY, FYNNEI. With 4 bases removed from V and 2 bases from J, the gap between germline ends came to 12 bases. CDR3 nucleotide sequence: TGTGCCAGCAGTGGGCTGGAAGAGGGCAATCAGCCCCAGCATTTT. As protein: CASSGLEEGNQPQHF.

This chain links TRBV5-1 with TRBJ1-1; D may be TRBD1 (6 bases). Trimming took 4 bases from V and 0 from J, leaving 10 bases between them. Germline V gene lookup returns CDR1 SGHRS and CDR2 YFSETQ. The CDR3 totals 14 residues. The CDR3 DNA follows: TGCGCCAGCAGCCCTACAGGGTTGAACACTGAAGCTTTCTTT. It yields the protein CASSPTGLNTEAFF.